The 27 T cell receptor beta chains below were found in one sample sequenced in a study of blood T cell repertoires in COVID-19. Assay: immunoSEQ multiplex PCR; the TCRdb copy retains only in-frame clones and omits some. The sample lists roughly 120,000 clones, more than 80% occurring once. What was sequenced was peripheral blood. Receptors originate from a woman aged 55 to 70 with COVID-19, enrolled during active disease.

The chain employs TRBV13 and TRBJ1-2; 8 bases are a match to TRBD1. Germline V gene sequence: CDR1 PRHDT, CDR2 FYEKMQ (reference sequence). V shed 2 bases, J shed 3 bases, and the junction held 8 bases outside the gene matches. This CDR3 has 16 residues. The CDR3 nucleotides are TGTGCCAGCAGCTTATCTCCAGGGGGCATGGACTATGGCTACACCTTC. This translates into CASSLSPGGMDYGYTF.

The CDR3 bases are TGTGCCAGCAGCCCCTTGCGGGGGAGTTACAATGAGCAGTTCTTC. Its translation is CASSPLRGSYNEQFF. V and J are TRBV5-4 and TRBJ2-1, with 7 nucleotides matching TRBD2. The CDR3 length is 15 residues. Trimming cost V 4 bases and J 4 bases; bases outside gene matches: 8. Germline V lookup: CDR1 SGHNT, CDR2 YYREEE (reference sequence). Looking up the rest from reference TRBV5-4 and TRBJ2-1 gives the full variable domain: ETGVTQSPTHLIKTRGQQVTLRCSSQSGHNTVSWYQQALGQGPQFIFQYYREEENGRGNFPPRFSGLQFPNYSSELNVNALELDDSALYLCASSPLRGSYNEQFFGPGTRLTVL.

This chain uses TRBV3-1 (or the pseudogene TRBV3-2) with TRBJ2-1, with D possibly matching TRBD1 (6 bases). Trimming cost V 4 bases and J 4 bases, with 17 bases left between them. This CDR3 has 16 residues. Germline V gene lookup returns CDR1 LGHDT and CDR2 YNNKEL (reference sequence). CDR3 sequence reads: CASSLLRGQGYNEQFF. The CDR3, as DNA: TGTGCCAGCAGCCTACTCAGGGGCCAGGGGTACAATGAGCAGTTCTTC.

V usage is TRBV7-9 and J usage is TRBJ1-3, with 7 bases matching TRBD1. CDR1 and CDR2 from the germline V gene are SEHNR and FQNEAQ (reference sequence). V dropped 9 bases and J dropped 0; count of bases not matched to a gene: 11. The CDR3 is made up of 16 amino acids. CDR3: CASRDPGQFSGNTIYF. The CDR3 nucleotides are TGTGCCAGTCGGGATCCGGGACAGTTCTCTGGAAACACCATATATTTT.

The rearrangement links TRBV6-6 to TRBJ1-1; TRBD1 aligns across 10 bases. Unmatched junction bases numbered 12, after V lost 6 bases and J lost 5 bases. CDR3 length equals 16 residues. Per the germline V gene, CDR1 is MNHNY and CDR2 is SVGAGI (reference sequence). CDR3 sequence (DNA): TGTGCCAGCAGCCAAGACAGGGGGCAAAGTTATACTGAAGCTTTCTTT. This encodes CASSQDRGQSYTEAFF.

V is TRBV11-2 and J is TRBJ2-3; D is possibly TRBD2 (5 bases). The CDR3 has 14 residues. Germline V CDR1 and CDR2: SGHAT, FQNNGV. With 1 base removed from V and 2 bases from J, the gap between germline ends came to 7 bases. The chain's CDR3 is CASSLGTYTDTQYF. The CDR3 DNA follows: TGTGCCAGCAGCTTAGGGACTTACACAGATACGCAGTATTTT.

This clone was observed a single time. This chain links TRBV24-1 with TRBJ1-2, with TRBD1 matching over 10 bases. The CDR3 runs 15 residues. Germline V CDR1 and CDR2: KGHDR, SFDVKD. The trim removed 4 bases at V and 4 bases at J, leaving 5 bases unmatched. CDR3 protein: CATSEAGQGVYGYTF. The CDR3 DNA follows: TGTGCCACCAGTGAAGCTGGACAGGGGGTCTATGGCTACACCTTC.

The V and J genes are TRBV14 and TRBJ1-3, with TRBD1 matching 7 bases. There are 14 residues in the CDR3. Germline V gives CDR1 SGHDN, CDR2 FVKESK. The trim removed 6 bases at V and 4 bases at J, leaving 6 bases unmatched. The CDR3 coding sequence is TGTGCCAGCAGGTCGACAGGGAAGGGAAACACCATATATTTT. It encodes CASRSTGKGNTIYF.

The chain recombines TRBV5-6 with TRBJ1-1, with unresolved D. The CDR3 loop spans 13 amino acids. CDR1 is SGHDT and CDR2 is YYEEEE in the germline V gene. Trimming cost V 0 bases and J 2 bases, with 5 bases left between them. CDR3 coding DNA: TGTGCCAGCAGCTTGGCTTCCAACACTGAAGCTTTCTTT. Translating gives CASSLASNTEAFF. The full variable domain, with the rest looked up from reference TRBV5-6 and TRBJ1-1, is DAGVTQSPTHLIKTRGQQVTLRCSPKSGHDTVSWYQQALGQGPQFIFQYYEEEERQRGNFPDRFSGHQFPNYSSELNVNALLLGDSALYLCASSLASNTEAFFGQGTRLTVV.

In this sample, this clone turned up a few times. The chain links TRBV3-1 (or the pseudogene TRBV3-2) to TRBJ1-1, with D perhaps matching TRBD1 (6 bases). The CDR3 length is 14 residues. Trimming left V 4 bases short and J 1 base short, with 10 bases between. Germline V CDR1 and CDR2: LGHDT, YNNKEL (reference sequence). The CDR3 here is CASSPHRENTEAFF. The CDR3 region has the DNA TGTGCCAGCAGCCCCCACAGGGAGAACACTGAAGCTTTCTTT.

The CDR3 sequence: CASSQVWLLGDRGNGNTIYF. CDR3 coding DNA: TGTGCCAGCAGCCAAGTCTGGCTGTTGGGGGACAGGGGGAATGGAAACACCATATATTTT. V gene TRBV3-1 (or the pseudogene TRBV3-2) combines with J gene TRBJ1-3; 11 positions match TRBD1. The V and J ends lost 1 base and 3 bases, in that order; junction bases with no gene match: 14. Germline V gene lookup returns CDR1 LGHDT and CDR2 YNNKEL (reference sequence). There are 20 residues in the CDR3.

The CDR3 DNA sequence: TGTGCCAGCAGCTTAACCGGGGGGTCCTACAATGAGCAGTTCTTC. It translates to CASSLTGGSYNEQFF. This chain uses TRBV9 with TRBJ2-1, with 7 bases matching TRBD2. Germline lookup yields CDR1 SGDLS and CDR2 YYNGEE. This CDR3 comprises 15 residues. Trimming at V came to 4 bases and at J to 1 base, leaving 5 bases not matched to a gene.

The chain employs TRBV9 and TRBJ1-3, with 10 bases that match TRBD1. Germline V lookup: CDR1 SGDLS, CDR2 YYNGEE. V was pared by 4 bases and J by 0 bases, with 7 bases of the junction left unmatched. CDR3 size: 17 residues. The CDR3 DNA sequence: TGTGCCAGCAGCCAGCCCGGGACAGGGGCCTCTGGAAACACCATATATTTT. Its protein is CASSQPGTGASGNTIYF.

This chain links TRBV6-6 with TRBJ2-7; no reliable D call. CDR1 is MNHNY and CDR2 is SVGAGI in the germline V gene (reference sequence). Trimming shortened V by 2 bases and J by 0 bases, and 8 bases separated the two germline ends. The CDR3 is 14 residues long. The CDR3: CASSYVTDSYEQYF. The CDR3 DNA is TGTGCCAGCAGTTACGTAACAGACTCCTACGAGCAGTACTTC.

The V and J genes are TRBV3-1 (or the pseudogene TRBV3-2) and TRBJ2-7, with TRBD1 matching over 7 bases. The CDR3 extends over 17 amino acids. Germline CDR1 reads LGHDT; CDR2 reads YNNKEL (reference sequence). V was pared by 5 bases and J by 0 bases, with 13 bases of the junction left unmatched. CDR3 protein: CASSNGRGLIVSYEQYF. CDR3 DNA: TGTGCCAGCAGCAACGGCAGGGGGTTAATAGTCTCCTACGAGCAGTACTTC.

The chain's CDR3 is CASSLEVRVYGYTF. CDR3 in DNA: TGTGCCAGCAGCTTAGAAGTTCGGGTATATGGCTACACCTTC. This chain uses TRBV11-2 with TRBJ1-2; D is ambiguous. Germline V gene sequence: CDR1 SGHAT, CDR2 FQNNGV. The ends were cut back, 0 bases at V and 5 bases at J, with 10 bases in the middle. The CDR3 loop spans 14 amino acids. The full variable domain, with the rest looked up from reference TRBV11-2 and TRBJ1-2, is EAGVAQSPRYKIIEKRQSVAFWCNPISGHATLYWYQQILGQGPKLLIQFQNNGVVDDSQLPKDRFSAERLKGVDSTLKIQPAKLEDSAVYLCASSLEVRVYGYTFGSGTRLTVV.

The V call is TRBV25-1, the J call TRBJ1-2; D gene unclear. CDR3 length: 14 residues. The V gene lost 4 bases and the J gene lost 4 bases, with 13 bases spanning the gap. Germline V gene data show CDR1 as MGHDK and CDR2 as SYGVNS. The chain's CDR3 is CASSGGLTLYGYTF. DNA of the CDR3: TGTGCCAGCAGTGGAGGGCTGACGCTCTATGGCTACACCTTC.

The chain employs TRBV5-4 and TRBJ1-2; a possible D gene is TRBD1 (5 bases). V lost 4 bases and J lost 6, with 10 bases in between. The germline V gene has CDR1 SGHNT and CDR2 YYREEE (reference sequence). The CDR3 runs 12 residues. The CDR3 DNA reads TGTGCCAGCAGCAACCGGGGGAATGGCTACACCTTC. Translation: CASSNRGNGYTF.

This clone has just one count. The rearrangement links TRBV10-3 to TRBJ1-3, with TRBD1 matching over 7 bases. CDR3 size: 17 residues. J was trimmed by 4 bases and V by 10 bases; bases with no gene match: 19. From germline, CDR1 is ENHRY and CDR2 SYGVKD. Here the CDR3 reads CATKGDRDQRGGNTIYF. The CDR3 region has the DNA TGTGCCACCAAAGGCGACAGGGACCAAAGGGGAGGAAACACCATATATTTT.

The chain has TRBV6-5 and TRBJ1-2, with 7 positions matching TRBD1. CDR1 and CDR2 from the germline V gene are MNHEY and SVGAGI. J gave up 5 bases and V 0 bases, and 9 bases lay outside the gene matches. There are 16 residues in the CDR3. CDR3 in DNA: TGTGCCAGCAGTTACTCGAGTTTGCAGACAGGGTATGGCTACACCTTC. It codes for CASSYSSLQTGYGYTF.

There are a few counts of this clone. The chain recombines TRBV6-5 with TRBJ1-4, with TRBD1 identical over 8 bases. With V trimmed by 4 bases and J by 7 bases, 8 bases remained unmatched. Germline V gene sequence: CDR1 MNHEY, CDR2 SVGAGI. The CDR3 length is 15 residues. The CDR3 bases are TGTGCCAGCAGTTCTCGACAGGGGCGAGGTGAAAAACTGTTTTTT. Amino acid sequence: CASSSRQGRGEKLFF.

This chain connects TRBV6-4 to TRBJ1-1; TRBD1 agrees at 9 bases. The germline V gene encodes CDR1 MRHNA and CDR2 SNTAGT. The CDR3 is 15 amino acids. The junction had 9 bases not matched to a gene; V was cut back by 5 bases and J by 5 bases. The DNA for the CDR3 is TGTGCCAGCAGTCCCCGGACAGGGGTAGGAACTGAAGCTTTCTTT. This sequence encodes CASSPRTGVGTEAFF.

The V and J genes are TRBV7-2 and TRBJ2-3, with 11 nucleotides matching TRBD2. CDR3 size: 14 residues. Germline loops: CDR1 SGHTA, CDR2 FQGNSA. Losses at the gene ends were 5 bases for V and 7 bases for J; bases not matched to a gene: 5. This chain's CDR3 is CASSPGTSGYTQYF. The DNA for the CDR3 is TGTGCCAGCAGCCCAGGGACTAGCGGATATACGCAGTATTTT.

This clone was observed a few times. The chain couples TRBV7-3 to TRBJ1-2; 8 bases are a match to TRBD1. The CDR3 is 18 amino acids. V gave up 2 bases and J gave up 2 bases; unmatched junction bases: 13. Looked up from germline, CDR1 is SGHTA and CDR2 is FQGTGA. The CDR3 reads CASSLFGQGAQLNYGYTF. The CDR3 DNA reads TGTGCCAGCAGCTTATTTGGTCAGGGGGCCCAATTAAACTATGGCTACACCTTC.

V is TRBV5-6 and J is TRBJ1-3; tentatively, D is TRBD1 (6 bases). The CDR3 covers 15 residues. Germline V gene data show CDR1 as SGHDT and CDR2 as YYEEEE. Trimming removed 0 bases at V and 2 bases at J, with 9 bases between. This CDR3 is CASSLATGPGNTIYF. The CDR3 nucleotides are TGTGCCAGCAGCTTGGCCACAGGGCCTGGAAACACCATATATTTT.

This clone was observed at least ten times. The CDR3 DNA sequence: TGTGCCAGCAGTCAAGGGGGAGAGCAGTACTTC. Translated: CASSQGGEQYF. This chain connects TRBV6-2 or TRBV6-3 to TRBJ2-7; D possibly corresponds to TRBD1 (6 bases). V was pared by 5 bases and J by 7 bases, with 9 bases between. Germline loops: CDR1 MNHEY, CDR2 SVGEGT. This CDR3 spans 11 amino acids.

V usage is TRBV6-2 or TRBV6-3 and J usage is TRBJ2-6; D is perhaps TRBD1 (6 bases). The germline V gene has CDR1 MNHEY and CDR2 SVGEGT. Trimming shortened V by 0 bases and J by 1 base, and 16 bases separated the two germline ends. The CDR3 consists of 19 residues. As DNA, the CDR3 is TGTGCCAGCAGTTACTCTTCCACAGGGCTTCGTTCTGGGGCCAACGTCCTGACTTTC. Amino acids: CASSYSSTGLRSGANVLTF.